A single sample is the source of the 3 T cell receptor beta chains below, sequenced in a study of blood T cell repertoires in COVID-19. Sequenced by immunoSEQ multiplex PCR; TCRdb stores in-frame clones only, minus some. Here the sample spans around 220,000 clones, 70% to 90% being singletons. The sequenced material came from peripheral blood. Receptors were obtained from a woman aged 50 to 60 with acute or convalescent COVID-19.

This clone was recorded once. This chain links TRBV27 with TRBJ1-2, with 10 bases matching TRBD1. Per germline, CDR1 MNHEY and CDR2 SMNVEV (reference sequence). With V trimmed by 4 bases and J by 8 bases, 4 bases remained unmatched. This CDR3 spans 13 amino acids. The CDR3 loop is CASSSGQGKGYTF. The CDR3 DNA reads as TGTGCCAGCAGTTCGGGACAGGGGAAGGGCTACACCTTC.

CDR3 sequence (DNA): TGCAGCGTTGAAGCCCACAGGAAGGAACGCGGCTACACCTTC. Its translation: CSVEAHRKERGYTF. This chain uses TRBV29-1 with TRBJ1-2; D may be TRBD1 (5 bases). Trimming shortened V by 1 base and J by 8 bases, and 17 bases separated the two germline ends. The CDR3 is 14 residues long. CDR1 is SQVTM and CDR2 is ANQGSEA in the germline V gene.

The CDR3 reads CASSEGNSGANVLTF. For the CDR3, the DNA is TGTGCCAGCAGTGAAGGTAACTCTGGGGCCAACGTCCTGACTTTC. V and J are TRBV2 and TRBJ2-6; D is undetermined. With 1 base removed from V and 0 bases from J, the gap between germline ends came to 4 bases. The CDR3 is 15 residues long. Germline values: CDR1 SNHLY, CDR2 FYNNEI. The variable domain in full, completed from reference TRBV2 and TRBJ2-6, reads EPEVTQTPSHQVTQMGQEVILRCVPISNHLYFYWYRQILGQKVEFLVSFYNNEISEKSEIFDDQFSVERPDGSNFTLKIRSTKLEDSAMYFCASSEGNSGANVLTFGAGSRLTVL.